The 26 T cell receptor beta chains presented below share a single source sample, sequenced in a study of OX40 agonist ivuxolimab in advanced cancers. Here immunoSEQ multiplex PCR was the method, and the copy in TCRdb shows in-frame clones only, minus some. The sample includes 80,000 or so clones, 85% to 90% seen only once; the top ten take approximately 2.4%. This specimen was CD4+ or CD8+ T cells sorted from blood, taken in a trial of the OX40 agonist ivuxolimab. The receptors shown here come from an adult with an advanced solid tumor such as melanoma, head and neck, liver or kidney cancer.

This clone was recorded only once. The rearrangement uses TRBV5-1 and TRBJ2-5; 9 bases match TRBD1. Per the germline V gene, CDR1 is SGHRS and CDR2 is YFSETQ. The CDR3 is 16 amino acids. V shed 4 bases and J 9 bases; nucleotides not matched to a gene: 16. In DNA form, the CDR3 reads TGCGCCAGCAGCCCTCACAGGGGGCCGCAACCGGAGGCCCAGTACTTC. It is translated as CASSPHRGPQPEAQYF.

The count of this clone is one. The CDR3 coding sequence is TGTGCCAGCAGCTTCCCTAGCGGGGGTCTCTCCTACGAGCAGTACTTC. This encodes CASSFPSGGLSYEQYF. The gene calls are TRBV11-1 and TRBJ2-7; 10 bases line up with TRBD2. The J segment lost 0 bases and the V segment lost 3 bases, leaving 5 bases of the junction unmatched. Germline values: CDR1 SGHAT, CDR2 FQDESV (reference sequence). The CDR3 length is 16 residues.

The chain recombines TRBV5-5 with TRBJ1-2, with no clear D. The germline gives CDR1 SGHKS, CDR2 YYEKEE (reference sequence). This CDR3 is built from 12 residues. V gave up 7 bases and J gave up 2 bases, with 9 bases separating them. DNA for the CDR3: TGTGCCAGCTTAGGCCAAAACTATGGCTACACCTTC. The encoded protein is CASLGQNYGYTF.

The chain has TRBV18 and TRBJ2-7; the D is unclear. Germline V gives CDR1 KGHSH, CDR2 LQKENI. The germline V and J ends were trimmed by 2 bases and 2 bases, with 4 bases remaining between them. This CDR3 region has 12 residues. CDR3 protein: CASSPNPYEQYF. For the CDR3, the DNA is TGTGCCAGCTCACCAAATCCCTACGAGCAGTACTTC.

V is TRBV5-1 and J is TRBJ1-6; D gene ambiguous. The V end lost 3 bases, the J end lost 5 bases, and 3 bases lay between the germline ends. CDR3 length equals 12 residues. Germline V gene lookup returns CDR1 SGHRS and CDR2 YFSETQ. The CDR3 DNA reads as TGCGCCAGCAGCTCGAATAATTCACCCCTCCACTTT. It translates to CASSSNNSPLHF.

This chain joins TRBV15 and TRBJ1-2; the match to TRBD1 covers 8 bases. Germline V CDR1 and CDR2: LNHNV, YYDKDF (reference sequence). There are 13 residues in the CDR3. V dropped 3 bases and J dropped 6; count of bases not matched to a gene: 3. Here the CDR3 reads CATSRDRVDGYTF. CDR3 nucleotide sequence: TGTGCCACCAGCAGGGACAGGGTGGATGGCTACACCTTC.

This chain connects TRBV10-3 to TRBJ1-5; TRBD1 matches at 12 bases. The CDR3 totals 17 residues. Looked up from germline, CDR1 is ENHRY and CDR2 is SYGVKD. With 0 bases clipped from V and 6 bases from J, the junction kept 6 bases outside the gene matches. CDR3 in amino acids: CAISESRGTGGSQPQHF. The DNA for the CDR3 is TGTGCCATCAGTGAGTCGCGAGGGACAGGGGGCAGTCAGCCCCAGCATTTT.

The chain uses TRBV6-5 and TRBJ2-7; 7 bases are shared with TRBD1. From germline, CDR1 is MNHEY and CDR2 SVGAGI. V dropped 5 bases and J dropped 2; count of bases not matched to a gene: 3. This CDR3 is 13 amino acids long. CDR3 residues: CASSRDSPYEQYF. The DNA for the CDR3 is TGTGCCAGCAGTCGGGACAGCCCCTACGAGCAGTACTTC.

This chain joins TRBV25-1 and TRBJ2-7; 11 bases fit TRBD1. The germline V gene has CDR1 MGHDK and CDR2 SYGVNS. The J segment lost 1 base and the V segment lost 4 bases, leaving 9 bases of the junction unmatched. The CDR3 consists of 17 residues. CDR3 DNA sequence: TGTGCCAGCAGTGCCCGTGCCGGGACAGGGGGATCCTACGAGCAGTACTTC. Its protein product is CASSARAGTGGSYEQYF.

This clone was observed a few times. The V call is TRBV6-1, the J call TRBJ2-1; possibly TRBD1 for D (5 bases). The CDR3 length is 15 residues. The V end was cut by 7 bases, the J end by 4 bases, with 17 bases between. Germline CDR1 MNHNS, CDR2 SASEGT. This CDR3 reads CASNGRGGLYNEQFF. The CDR3 DNA follows: TGTGCCAGCAACGGAAGGGGCGGTCTTTACAATGAGCAGTTCTTC.

This clone has a single count. The chain employs TRBV4-2 and TRBJ2-7; TRBD1 matches 9 bases. There are 15 residues in the CDR3. J was trimmed by 5 bases and V by 4 bases; bases with no gene match: 9. Germline CDR1 is LGHNA and CDR2 is YNFKEQ. The CDR3 here is CASSLGDRERNEQYF. CDR3 DNA: TGTGCCAGCAGCCTCGGGGACAGGGAACGGAACGAGCAGTACTTC.

The chain carries TRBV7-9 and TRBJ2-3, with D tentatively TRBD2 (7 bases). Germline values: CDR1 SEHNR, CDR2 FQNEAQ (reference sequence). This CDR3 has 18 residues. Trimming took off 5 bases at V and 1 base at J, with 22 bases between the two ends. The CDR3 region has the DNA TGTGCCAGCAGCCCCACCCTAGGTCGGGGGGCGGGCACAGATACGCAGTATTTT. This codes for CASSPTLGRGAGTDTQYF.

This clone has just a few counts. The chain combines TRBV4-2 with TRBJ2-1, with 9 bases aligning to TRBD2. There are 17 residues in the CDR3. With 2 bases clipped from V and 6 bases from J, the junction kept 11 bases outside the gene matches. In germline, CDR1 is LGHNA, CDR2 YNFKEQ. The CDR3 DNA sequence: TGTGCCAGCAGCCAATCTAGCGGGGCTGGGTTTCGCAATGAGCAGTTCTTC. Residues: CASSQSSGAGFRNEQFF.

This chain links TRBV7-9 with TRBJ2-3; possibly TRBD1 or TRBD2 for D (6 bases each). Germline V gives CDR1 SEHNR, CDR2 FQNEAQ (reference sequence). V was shortened by 5 bases and J by 0 bases, with 12 bases between the two germline ends. The CDR3 contains 15 residues. Here the CDR3 reads CASSPRGDSTDTQYF. The CDR3 nucleotides read TGTGCCAGCAGCCCGAGGGGGGATAGCACAGATACGCAGTATTTT.

For this clone: Additional DNA sequences in this sample encode the identical CDR3. The V call is TRBV4-2, the J call TRBJ1-6; D gene unclear. The CDR3 runs 13 residues. Deletions cut 1 base from V and 10 bases from J, with 8 bases between. CDR1 LGHNA and CDR2 YNFKEQ come from the germline V gene. This CDR3 is CASSQGPGSPLHF. CDR3 sequence (DNA): TGTGCCAGCAGCCAAGGTCCCGGATCACCCCTCCACTTT.

In regard to this clone: The DNA is omitted, as the CDR3 cannot be located on it reliably, and the CDR3 follows TCRdb's listing. The chain uses TRBV2 and TRBJ2-1; TRBD2 is the table's D call, not checked against the DNA. Per the germline V gene, CDR1 is SNHLY and CDR2 is FYNNEI. The CDR3 length equals 14 residues, ends included. CDR3 sequence: CASSEQRLAVLRVF.

The chain recombines TRBV10-3 with TRBJ2-4; weak D call: TRBD2 (7 bases). The CDR3 sequence is 13 residues long. The V end lost 7 bases, the J end lost 8 bases, and 15 bases lay between the germline ends. Germline V CDR1 and CDR2: ENHRY, SYGVKD. The CDR3 reads CAIKGGERDIQYF. In DNA, the CDR3 is TGTGCCATCAAAGGGGGGGAGAGGGACATTCAGTACTTC.

The chain recombines TRBV18 with TRBJ2-3, with D perhaps TRBD2 (6 bases). The CDR3 runs to 17 residues. V lost 6 bases, J lost 2 bases, and 21 bases lay in between. Germline V lookup: CDR1 KGHSH, CDR2 LQKENI. The CDR3 loop is CASSRGLGGVPTDTQYF. CDR3 DNA: TGTGCCAGCTCCCGCGGGCTAGGCGGGGTCCCCACAGATACGCAGTATTTT.

The rearrangement uses TRBV30 and TRBJ1-1; possibly TRBD1 for D (6 bases). Trimming left V 2 bases short and J 4 bases short, with 11 bases between. In germline, CDR1 is GTSNPN, CDR2 SVGIG (reference sequence). This CDR3 region has 13 residues. The CDR3 sequence: CAWSLQGPTEAFF. CDR3 DNA sequence: TGTGCCTGGAGTTTACAGGGTCCCACTGAAGCTTTCTTT.

The chain carries TRBV7-8 and TRBJ1-4; tentatively, D is TRBD1 (6 bases). Germline V CDR1 and CDR2: SGHVS, FQNEAQ. This CDR3 is 16 amino acids long. With 5 bases removed from V and 6 bases from J, the gap between germline ends came to 19 bases. The CDR3 is CASSEFTGLGDEKLFF. In DNA form, the CDR3 reads TGTGCCAGCAGCGAGTTCACAGGGTTAGGAGATGAAAAACTGTTTTTT. Drawing the rest from reference TRBV7-8 and TRBJ1-4, the complete variable domain is GAGVSQSPRYKVAKRGQDVALRCDPISGHVSLFWYQQALGQGPEFLTYFQNEAQLDKSGLPSDRFFAERPEGSVSTLKIQRTQQEDSAVYLCASSEFTGLGDEKLFFGSGTQLSVL.

This chain joins TRBV9 and TRBJ2-5; no firm D call. V was pared by 0 bases and J by 3 bases, with 6 bases between. CDR3 length: 13 amino acids. Germline V gives CDR1 SGDLS, CDR2 YYNGEE. The CDR3: CASSVGSKETQYF. CDR3 bases: TGTGCCAGCAGCGTAGGTTCTAAAGAGACCCAGTACTTC.

The genes are TRBV19 and TRBJ2-7; D might be TRBD1 (6 bases). V was cut by 3 bases and J by 3 bases, with 12 bases left in between. The CDR3 is 14 amino acids. CDR1 is LNHDA and CDR2 is SQIVND in the germline V gene (reference sequence). The CDR3 nucleotides read TGTGCCAGTAGTATGAGGGACAAGATCTACGAGCAGTACTTC. Its translation: CASSMRDKIYEQYF.

The J gene is TRBJ2-3, the V gene TRBV12-5; 7 bases are shared with TRBD1. V shed 9 bases, J shed 4 bases, and the junction held 4 bases outside the gene matches. Germline assignment: CDR1 LGHNT and CDR2 FRNRAP. This CDR3 region has 12 residues. CDR3: CASTGVADTQYF. The CDR3 DNA reads as TGTGCTAGCACAGGGGTAGCAGATACGCAGTATTTT.

CDR3 DNA sequence: TGTGCCAGCAGTCCGGGACAGGGAGGCACCGGGGAGCTGTTTTTT. It specifies CASSPGQGGTGELFF. J is TRBJ2-2 and V is TRBV11-3, with 9 bases aligning to TRBD1. Trimming cost V 6 bases and J 4 bases; bases outside gene matches: 6. This CDR3 has 15 amino acids. CDR1 SGHNT and CDR2 YENEEA come from the germline V gene.

This chain joins TRBV19 and TRBJ2-7, with 7 nucleotides matching TRBD2. The CDR3 sequence is 15 residues long. After removal of 4 bases from V and 3 bases from J, the junction contained 9 bases not matched to a gene. CDR1 and CDR2 from the germline V gene are LNHDA and SQIVND (reference sequence). The CDR3 spells CASSNERDRGYEQYF. CDR3 sequence (DNA): TGTGCCAGTAGTAACGAGCGGGACCGAGGCTACGAGCAGTACTTC.

The V and J genes are TRBV19 and TRBJ2-1; the D gene is possibly TRBD2 (6 bases). Germline-derived CDR1 and CDR2 are LNHDA and SQIVND (reference sequence). The CDR3 sequence is 15 residues long. The V and J ends lost 4 bases and 0 bases respectively, with 10 bases between them. In nucleotides, the CDR3 is TGTGCCAGTAGTACCCCCGGGGGCTCCTACAATGAGCAGTTCTTC. Amino acid sequence: CASSTPGGSYNEQFF.